The 9 T cell receptor beta chains listed next were all sequenced from one sample in a study of T cell repertoires in cytomegalovirus infection. MiXCR, run by TCRdb on the reads, gives a single entry per CDR3 protein. The table records hundreds of thousands of distinct CDR3 sequences, about 33% of them present only once. These receptors' targets are unknown. Sequences were derived from cultured CD8+ T cells from PBMCs, sampled from culture after CMV antigen stimulation. The source of these receptors is a human donor in good health (CMV status not recorded). Some clones in this sample may be carry-over from other donors' samples.

The gene calls are TRBV27 and TRBJ1-2; 11 nucleotides match TRBD1. Trimming removed 7 bases from V and 7 bases from J; junction bases left unmatched: 5. The length of the CDR3 is 13 residues. Per the germline V gene, CDR1 is MNHEY and CDR2 is SMNVEV (reference sequence). CDR3 DNA: TGTGCCAGCAATCCCGGGACAGGGGGTGGCTACACCTTC. Protein sequence: CASNPGTGGGYTF.

This clonotype has just a few counts. V usage is TRBV12-3 or TRBV12-4 and J usage is TRBJ2-7, with 7 bases that match TRBD1. This CDR3 region has 13 residues. V gave up 4 bases and J gave up 5 bases; unmatched junction bases: 5. CDR3 in DNA: TGTGCCAGCAGTTACGTGACAGGGAACGAGCAGTACTTC. Translated, it gives CASSYVTGNEQYF.

This clonotype appeared a few times. The V call is TRBV2, the J call TRBJ2-1, with 9 bases that match TRBD1. The CDR3 covers 20 residues. Germline V gives CDR1 SNHLY, CDR2 FYNNEI. The ends lost 5 bases at V and 2 bases at J; junction bases unmatched: 19. The CDR3, as DNA: TGTGCCAGCAGTACCAACGGGGACAGGGACCTCCGCGGGGCCTACAATGAGCAGTTCTTC. Its protein is CASSTNGDRDLRGAYNEQFF.

This clonotype was recorded a few times. The chain combines TRBV18 with TRBJ2-7; 10 bases map to TRBD1. Germline-derived CDR1 and CDR2 are KGHSH and LQKENI. After removal of 6 bases from V and 3 bases from J, the junction contained 11 bases not matched to a gene. The CDR3 spans 16 residues. The CDR3 DNA follows: TGTGCCAGCTCGCCCGACAGGGGGCGGGATCGCTACGAGCAGTACTTC. Its protein is CASSPDRGRDRYEQYF.

CDR3 loop: CASSAQRDRSLTTGELFF. CDR3 coding DNA: TGTGCCAGCAGTGCCCAAAGGGACAGATCTTTAACCACCGGGGAGCTGTTTTTT. This sequence joins TRBV6-5 and TRBJ2-2; 7 nucleotides agree with TRBD1. The length of the CDR3 is 18 residues. V shed 5 bases and J 4 bases; nucleotides not matched to a gene: 16. Germline CDR1 reads MNHEY; CDR2 reads SVGAGI.

The rearrangement links TRBV4-2 to TRBJ2-7, with D tentatively TRBD1 (5 bases). V lost 0 bases to trimming and J lost 4 bases, with 16 bases between them. Per germline, CDR1 LGHNA and CDR2 YNFKEQ. The CDR3 spans 16 residues. CDR3 sequence reads: CASSQDSWQGYYEQYV. CDR3 in DNA: TGTGCCAGCAGCCAAGATTCTTGGCAGGGTTATTACGAGCAGTACGTC.

CDR3 region: CASSPMGYGTQHF. The CDR3 DNA sequence: TGTGCCAGCAGCCCTATGGGGTACGGGACCCAGCATTTT. The chain combines TRBV7-8 with TRBJ1-5; D is unresolved. This CDR3 region has 13 residues. Germline CDR1 reads SGHVS; CDR2 reads FQNEAQ. V was trimmed by 5 bases and J by 11 bases, leaving 16 bases between them.

The chain couples TRBV5-6 to TRBJ1-1, with TRBD1 as a possible D gene (6 bases). Germline CDR1 and CDR2: SGHDT and YYEEEE. V lost 0 bases and J 0 bases, leaving 12 bases between the germline ends. This CDR3 is built from 16 residues. CDR3 sequence (DNA): TGTGCCAGCAGCTTGGCAGGGGAAGGCATGAACACTGAAGCTTTCTTT. This translates into CASSLAGEGMNTEAFF.

The rearrangement joins TRBV20-1 to TRBJ2-5, with 11 bases fitting TRBD2. This CDR3 has 15 residues. Germline lookup yields CDR1 DFQATT and CDR2 SNEGSKA (reference sequence). The V gene end was trimmed by 3 bases and the J gene end by 5 bases; junction bases not matched to a gene: 8. CDR3 loop: CSASHSGGAEETQYF. The DNA of the CDR3 is TGCAGTGCTAGTCATAGCGGGGGGGCCGAGGAGACCCAGTACTTC.